The T cell receptor beta chain described here comes from a study of blood T cells in healthy people across ages. Study-wide results and caveats: A roughly linear age-dependent decrease characterized TCR beta diversity per million T cells.

This clonotype has at least ten counts. Its specificity is unknown. Extraction yielded at least 5.5 micrograms of total RNA per sample. A sample-barcoded 5' primer and a J-beta primer mix were used in a second PCR of about 6 to 11 cycles. TCRdb called the 5' RACE reads again in MiXCR, with one record for every CDR3 protein. The data contain about 1.7 million distinct CDR3 sequences, roughly 30% of them seen just once; the ten biggest clones take up more than 6%. Sequenced: blood. The origin of this receptor is a woman aged 30 to 39 in good health.

The CDR3 reads CASRPDHEQYF. Here the CDR3 DNA reads TGTGCCAGCAGGCCTGACCACGAGCAGTACTTC. V is TRBV12-3 or TRBV12-4 and J is TRBJ2-7; D unresolved. V dropped 6 bases and J dropped 5 bases, with 8 bases sitting between them. CDR3 length: 11 amino acids.